The next 22 T cell receptor beta chains were all read from a single sample in a study of cytomegalovirus exposure and HLA in healthy donors. Primers: 60 Vbeta forward and 13 Jbeta reverse. This table comes from immunoSEQ multiplex PCR, and its TCRdb copy is limited to in-frame clones, with some not included. The top ten clones hold about 4.4% of a sample with about 160,000 clones, 70% to 80% of them seen once. The sample consisted of PBMCs. The origin of the receptors is a man aged 40-55 years in good health and CMV-seronegative.

The V and J genes are TRBV7-2 and TRBJ2-7, with D perhaps TRBD1 (6 bases). V lost 6 bases to trimming and J lost 0 bases, with 12 bases between them. Per germline, CDR1 SGHTA and CDR2 FQGNSA. There are 14 residues in the CDR3. CDR3 loop: CASRLQTGSYEQYF. The CDR3 coding sequence is TGTGCCAGCAGGTTACAGACAGGCTCCTACGAGCAGTACTTC.

The chain uses TRBV9 and TRBJ2-3; D is undetermined. This CDR3 spans 14 amino acids. Germline CDR1 SGDLS, CDR2 YYNGEE. Trimming took 0 bases from V and 3 from J, leaving 8 bases between them. This CDR3 reads CASSVEPGTDTQYF. The CDR3 DNA reads TGTGCCAGCAGCGTAGAGCCAGGAACAGATACGCAGTATTTT. Supplemented by reference TRBV9 and TRBJ2-3, the full variable domain reads DSGVTQTPKHLITATGQRVTLRCSPRSGDLSVYWYQQSLDQGLQFLIQYYNGEERAKGNILERFSAQQFPDLHSELNLSSLELGDSALYFCASSVEPGTDTQYFGPGTRLTVL.

The J gene is TRBJ2-3, the V gene TRBV11-2; 7 nucleotides match TRBD2. This CDR3 region has 15 residues. The V and J ends lost 1 base and 1 base, in that order; junction bases with no gene match: 2. Germline V lookup: CDR1 SGHAT, CDR2 FQNNGV. The CDR3: CASSLVRGGTDTQYF. The CDR3 DNA sequence: TGTGCCAGCAGCTTAGTACGGGGGGGCACAGATACGCAGTATTTT.

With respect to this clone: This sample includes further DNA sequences coding for the same CDR3. The rearrangement joins TRBV2 to TRBJ2-3, with D unclear. V was cut by 5 bases and J by 0 bases, with 3 bases left in between. CDR1 is SNHLY and CDR2 is FYNNEI in the germline V gene. This CDR3 spans 12 amino acids. In nucleotides, the CDR3 is TGTGCCAGCAGTTATAGCACAGATACGCAGTATTTT. This sequence encodes CASSYSTDTQYF.

The chain joins TRBV6-1 to TRBJ1-1, with 7 bases that match TRBD1. The CDR3 runs 14 residues. Germline V CDR1 and CDR2: MNHNS, SASEGT. V lost 7 bases and J lost 1; bases outside the gene matches: 6. CDR3 in amino acids: CASIKQGRNTEAFF. The CDR3 DNA reads TGTGCCAGCATCAAACAGGGGCGGAACACTGAAGCTTTCTTT.

The V and J genes are TRBV6-1 and TRBJ2-5; D uncertain. CDR1 is MNHNS and CDR2 is SASEGT in the germline V gene. V gave up 8 bases and J gave up 1 base, with 8 bases separating them. The CDR3 has 12 residues. The CDR3 here is CASLTPQETQYF. The CDR3 DNA sequence: TGTGCCAGCCTGACACCCCAAGAGACCCAGTACTTC.

The rearrangement links TRBV7-6 to TRBJ2-1; possible D gene TRBD2, 6 bases. This CDR3 spans 15 amino acids. With 4 bases removed from V and 0 bases from J, the gap between germline ends came to 10 bases. CDR1 and CDR2 from the germline V gene are SGHVS and FNYEAQ. CDR3 DNA: TGTGCCAGCAGCTCCGGGACTTACTCCTACAATGAGCAGTTCTTC. The encoded protein is CASSSGTYSYNEQFF. The whole variable domain, filled in from reference TRBV7-6 and TRBJ2-1, reads GAGVSQSPRYKVTKRGQDVALRCDPISGHVSLYWYRQALGQGPEFLTYFNYEAQQDKSGLPNDRFSAERPEGSISTLTIQRTEQRDSAMYRCASSSGTYSYNEQFFGPGTRLTVL.

J is TRBJ2-7 and V is TRBV30, with D tentatively TRBD2 (6 bases). CDR3 length equals 13 residues. The V gene's germline CDR1 is GTSNPN and CDR2 SVGIG (reference sequence). With 8 bases removed from V and 3 bases from J, the gap between germline ends came to 17 bases. The CDR3 region is CALEGRFYYEQYF. In DNA, the CDR3 is TGTGCCCTGGAGGGGCGCTTCTACTACGAGCAGTACTTC.

The rearrangement uses TRBV10-3 and TRBJ1-5, with 8 bases lining up with TRBD1. CDR1 and CDR2 from the germline V gene are ENHRY and SYGVKD. V gave up 6 bases and J gave up 7 bases; unmatched junction bases: 2. The CDR3 length is 12 residues. Here the CDR3 reads CAISDRGQPQHF. Here the CDR3 DNA reads TGTGCCATCAGCGACAGGGGCCAGCCCCAGCATTTT.

V usage is TRBV9 and J usage is TRBJ1-2; 8 positions agree with TRBD1. Trimming cost V 3 bases and J 8 bases; bases outside gene matches: 9. The V gene's germline CDR1 is SGDLS and CDR2 YYNGEE. The CDR3 covers 14 residues. CDR3 coding DNA: TGTGCCAGCAGCGAAGGACAGGGAAGGGGGGGCTACACCTTC. Its protein product is CASSEGQGRGGYTF.

This chain links TRBV5-1 with TRBJ2-3; 10 bases align to TRBD1. The CDR3 has 16 residues. The V and J ends lost 1 base and 6 bases, in that order; junction bases with no gene match: 8. In germline, CDR1 is SGHRS, CDR2 YFSETQ. CDR3 bases: TGCGCCAGCAGCTTGACCGGGACAGGGGTTTTGGATACGCAGTATTTT. It translates to CASSLTGTGVLDTQYF.

The rearrangement uses TRBV7-8 and TRBJ1-6; D is undetermined. The CDR3 has 14 amino acids. Deletions cut 1 base from V and 11 bases from J, with 12 bases between. Germline loops: CDR1 SGHVS, CDR2 FQNEAQ. The CDR3 reads CASSLGWQAAPLHF. Written as DNA, the CDR3 is TGTGCCAGCAGCTTAGGTTGGCAAGCGGCACCCCTCCACTTT.

The chain employs TRBV7-9 and TRBJ1-1; 10 bases line up with TRBD1. The CDR3 totals 15 residues. Trimming at V came to 5 bases and at J to 4 bases, leaving 7 bases not matched to a gene. Germline V gene sequence: CDR1 SEHNR, CDR2 FQNEAQ (reference sequence). The CDR3 DNA reads TGTGCCAGCAGCCCGGACAGGGGGGGTGGCACTGAAGCTTTCTTT. Amino acids: CASSPDRGGGTEAFF.

CDR3 bases: TGTGCCAGCAGCTTGGTTAGAGCAGGGCGCGGGGAGCTGTTTTTT. This translates into CASSLVRAGRGELFF. The rearrangement uses TRBV5-6 and TRBJ2-2; weak D call: TRBD1 (5 bases). From germline, CDR1 is SGHDT and CDR2 YYEEEE. The length of the CDR3 is 15 residues. V lost 0 bases, J lost 7 bases, and 13 bases lay in between.

This clone has just one count. The rearrangement uses TRBV5-6 and TRBJ1-1, with 7 positions matching TRBD1. The CDR3 spans 16 residues. The V gene's germline CDR1 is SGHDT and CDR2 YYEEEE. V lost 4 bases to trimming and J lost 4 bases; unmatched junction nucleotides: 13. CDR3 nucleotide sequence: TGTGCCAGCAGCAGGGTTAAAACAGGGGTTGGCACTGAAGCTTTCTTT. It is translated as CASSRVKTGVGTEAFF.

The V and J genes are TRBV6-1 and TRBJ2-1, with D possibly matching TRBD1 (5 bases). The germline V gene has CDR1 MNHNS and CDR2 SASEGT. The CDR3 has 11 amino acids. Between the trimmed V and J ends, which lost 7 bases and 9 bases, there was a span of 10 bases. The chain's CDR3 is CASNQGPEQFF. CDR3 bases: TGTGCCAGCAATCAGGGTCCTGAGCAGTTCTTC.

The rearrangement uses TRBV9 and TRBJ2-3; possible D gene TRBD2, 6 bases. This CDR3 spans 16 amino acids. The ends were cut back, 3 bases at V and 5 bases at J, with 19 bases in the middle. The germline V gene has CDR1 SGDLS and CDR2 YYNGEE. CDR3 protein: CASSASPGLRVDTQYF. In DNA form, the CDR3 reads TGTGCCAGCAGCGCCTCTCCGGGACTTAGGGTAGATACGCAGTATTTT.

The CDR3 is CASSSGNYEQYF. Written as DNA, the CDR3 is TGTGCCAGCAGTTCGGGTAACTACGAGCAGTACTTC. The V gene is TRBV6-5, the J gene TRBJ2-7; D unresolved. The V end was cut by 4 bases, the J end by 3 bases, with 7 bases between. CDR3 length: 12 residues. Germline V lookup: CDR1 MNHEY, CDR2 SVGAGI.

The chain is built from TRBV9 and TRBJ2-3, with 8 bases identical to TRBD2. The J segment lost 5 bases and the V segment lost 0 bases, leaving 5 bases of the junction unmatched. This CDR3 is 15 amino acids long. CDR1 and CDR2 (germline): SGDLS, YYNGEE. The CDR3 DNA sequence: TGTGCCAGCAGCGTAGTAGTAGGGACTAGAGATACGCAGTATTTT. Encoded protein: CASSVVVGTRDTQYF.

This clone was seen a handful of times. Other DNA sequences in the sample encode the same CDR3. V and J are TRBV4-2 and TRBJ2-5; TRBD1 is a possible D gene (5 bases). V shed 5 bases and J shed 0 bases, with 10 bases lying between them. The CDR3 spans 14 residues. Germline-derived CDR1 and CDR2 are LGHNA and YNFKEQ. In DNA, the CDR3 is TGTGCCAGCAGCTACCGACAGTACCAAGAGACCCAGTACTTC. Translated, it gives CASSYRQYQETQYF.

This chain connects TRBV28 to TRBJ1-2; weak D call: TRBD1 (5 bases). Germline CDR1 MDHEN, CDR2 SYDVKM. The V gene lost 3 bases and the J gene lost 2 bases, with 13 bases spanning the gap. The CDR3 loop spans 15 amino acids. The CDR3 sequence: CASSFVQGQNYGYTF. The CDR3 coding sequence is TGTGCCAGCAGTTTTGTTCAGGGTCAGAACTATGGCTACACCTTC.

The rearrangement joins TRBV15 to TRBJ1-5; unclear D gene. This CDR3 is 15 amino acids long. The germline V gene has CDR1 LNHNV and CDR2 YYDKDF (reference sequence). V dropped 0 bases and J dropped 0 bases, with 6 bases sitting between them. In DNA, the CDR3 is TGTGCCACCAGCAGAGACACGGTTAGCAATCAGCCCCAGCATTTT. It codes for CATSRDTVSNQPQHF.